The 22 T cell receptor beta chains given below trace back to one sample, sequenced in a study of molecular identifiers for immune sequencing clone quantification. TCRdb fed the PCR reads into MiXCR, producing one record per CDR3 protein. The sample contains around 470,000 distinct CDR3 sequences, about 21% of which appear only once. Source material: naive CD8+ T cells from blood, with Jurkat cell RNA spiked in. Documented subset: FACS-sorted CD8+CD4-CCR7+CD45RA+ naive T cells. These receptors all come from a human donor in good health. Some libraries in this study had Jurkat cell RNA spiked in.

This clonotype was detected ten times or more. The chain has TRBV4-3 and TRBJ2-3; a possible D gene is TRBD1 (6 bases). CDR1 LGHNA and CDR2 YSLEER come from the germline V gene. The CDR3 extends over 17 amino acids. Trimming took off 4 bases at V and 0 bases at J, with 17 bases between the two ends. The CDR3 loop reads CASSPNRVTTSTDTQYF. In DNA form, the CDR3 reads TGCGCCAGCAGCCCCAACAGGGTTACCACTAGCACAGATACGCAGTATTTT.

The rearrangement uses TRBV7-8 and TRBJ1-4; 7 nucleotides match TRBD1. The trim removed 6 bases at V and 1 base at J, leaving 2 bases unmatched. Germline V gene data show CDR1 as SGHVS and CDR2 as FQNEAQ. This CDR3 is 14 amino acids long. CDR3 sequence: CASRGDRTNEKLFF. CDR3 in DNA: TGTGCCAGCAGGGGGGACAGAACTAATGAAAAACTGTTTTTT.

Note on this clonotype: Here the CDR3 omits its conserved ending phenylalanine or tryptophan, so a read error is the likely source. V gene TRBV4-3 combines with J gene TRBJ2-7, with TRBD1 matching over 8 bases. The trim removed 0 bases at V and 3 bases at J, leaving 4 bases unmatched. CDR3 size: 15 residues. The germline V gene encodes CDR1 LGHNA and CDR2 YSLEER. CDR3 sequence (DNA): TGCGCCAGCAGCCAAGATAGGACAGGGCTCTACGAGCAGTACCTC. This gives the protein CASSQDRTGLYEQYL.

J is TRBJ2-7 and V is TRBV29-1, with D tentatively TRBD2 (5 bases). The CDR3 totals 15 residues. Germline CDR1 and CDR2: SQVTM and ANQGSEA. Trimming took 0 bases from V and 3 from J, leaving 15 bases between them. The CDR3 DNA reads TGCAGCGTTGAAGATTGGTCCCCCCGGGGCTACGAGCAGTACTTC. Protein: CSVEDWSPRGYEQYF.

The rearrangement links TRBV12-3 or TRBV12-4 to TRBJ2-1; TRBD1 aligns across 9 bases. The CDR3 is 14 residues long. J was trimmed by 9 bases and V by 5 bases; bases with no gene match: 8. In nucleotides, the CDR3 is TGTGCCAGCAGTCCCGGGACAGGGAATGTTGAGCAGTTCTTC. It encodes CASSPGTGNVEQFF.

This clonotype was counted at least ten times. J is TRBJ1-1 and V is TRBV25-1; unclear D gene. V was trimmed by 8 bases and J by 3 bases, leaving 13 bases between them. This CDR3 contains 13 residues. Germline lookup yields CDR1 MGHDK and CDR2 SYGVNS. The DNA for the CDR3 is TGTGCCAGCGTCACCGTCGGTGACACTGAAGCTTTCTTT. The encoded protein is CASVTVGDTEAFF.

This clonotype was counted between two and nine times. A clone one base away is much larger, so this may be a read error. The chain combines TRBV5-4 with TRBJ2-7; D may be TRBD1 or TRBD2 (6 bases each). Germline V CDR1 and CDR2: SGHNT, YYREEE (reference sequence). CDR3 length: 13 residues. V dropped 3 bases and J dropped 3 bases, with 10 bases sitting between them. The CDR3 sequence is CASSWGADYEQYF. The CDR3 region has the DNA TGTGCCAGCAGCTGGGGGGCTGACTACGAGCAGTACTTC.

CDR3: CASSGRVYNEQFF. DNA of the CDR3: TGTGCCAGCAGTGGCCGAGTCTACAATGAGCAGTTCTTC. The rearrangement uses TRBV25-1 and TRBJ2-1; D is uncertain. V lost 4 bases to trimming and J lost 3 bases, with 7 bases between them. The V gene's germline CDR1 is MGHDK and CDR2 SYGVNS. This CDR3 spans 13 amino acids.

This clonotype was found many times. The chain recombines TRBV29-1 with TRBJ2-7, with D unresolved. Germline V gene sequence: CDR1 SQVTM, CDR2 ANQGSEA. The CDR3 runs to 15 residues. The ends were cut back, 0 bases at V and 6 bases at J, with 18 bases in the middle. CDR3: CSVEDYGPVGLEQYF. The CDR3 DNA reads as TGCAGCGTTGAAGATTACGGCCCGGTAGGTCTCGAGCAGTACTTC.

This clonotype was observed many times. The rearrangement uses TRBV15 and TRBJ1-1, with TRBD1 matching 8 bases. The CDR3 has 13 residues. J was trimmed by 4 bases and V by 2 bases; bases with no gene match: 0. Per germline, CDR1 LNHNV and CDR2 YYDKDF (reference sequence). The CDR3 loop is CATSRTGGTEAFF. As DNA, the CDR3 is TGTGCCACCAGCAGAACAGGGGGCACTGAAGCTTTCTTT.

The rearrangement links TRBV5-1 to TRBJ2-7; tentative D call: TRBD1 (6 bases). The V end was cut by 0 bases, the J end by 3 bases, with 10 bases between. Germline V CDR1 and CDR2: SGHRS, YFSETQ. There are 14 residues in the CDR3. DNA for the CDR3: TGCGCCAGCAGCTTGGTGCGGACAGTCTACGAGCAGTACTTC. Its translation is CASSLVRTVYEQYF. Combining the CDR3 with reference TRBV5-1 and TRBJ2-7 gives the whole variable domain KAGVTQTPRYLIKTRGQQVTLSCSPISGHRSVSWYQQTPGQGLQFLFEYFSETQRNKGNFPGRFSGRQFSNSRSEMNVSTLELGDSALYLCASSLVRTVYEQYFGPGTRLTVT.

A note on this clonotype: A much larger clone lies one base from this, so it may be a read error. The genes are TRBV6-5 and TRBJ1-1; D gene ambiguous. Germline values: CDR1 MNHEY, CDR2 SVGAGI. V dropped 2 bases and J dropped 4 bases, with 11 bases sitting between them. The CDR3 runs 14 residues. The CDR3 DNA sequence: TGTGCCAGCAGTTACGTCCCACCGGGCACTGAAGCTTTCTTT. It yields the protein CASSYVPPGTEAFF.

This clonotype came up once. This chain uses TRBV20-1 with TRBJ2-3; no reliable D call. The CDR3 has 15 amino acids. CDR1 DFQATT and CDR2 SNEGSKA come from the germline V gene (reference sequence). Trimming pared 2 bases from V and 10 bases from J, leaving 22 bases between. CDR3 region: CSARNLEANTNAQYF. For the CDR3, the DNA is TGCAGTGCTAGAAATCTAGAGGCGAACACAAATGCGCAGTATTTT.

With regard to this clonotype: This may arise from a read error, as a much more abundant clone is one base away. The chain carries TRBV7-9 and TRBJ2-3; D gene uncertain. Germline CDR1 and CDR2: SEHNR and FQNEAQ (reference sequence). The CDR3 consists of 16 residues. V lost 0 bases and J 2 bases, leaving 12 bases between the germline ends. CDR3 sequence (DNA): TGTGCCAGCAGCTTAGCGTGGCAGACAAACACAGATACGCAGTATTTT. Translation: CASSLAWQTNTDTQYF. Full variable domain (outside the CDR3, taken from reference TRBV7-9 and TRBJ2-3): DTGVSQNPRHKITKRGQNVTFRCDPISEHNRLYWYRQTLGQGPEFLTYFQNEAQLEKSRLLSDRFSAERPKGSFSTLEIQRTEQGDSAMYLCASSLAWQTNTDTQYFGPGTRLTVL.

The CDR3 reads CASSQDRRGDEKLFF. CDR3 nucleotides: TGCGCCAGCAGCCAAGATCGCAGGGGTGATGAAAAACTGTTTTTT. The rearrangement uses TRBV4-3 and TRBJ1-4, with a weak D call TRBD1 (6 bases). Trimming cost V 0 bases and J 6 bases, with 11 bases left between them. This CDR3 spans 15 amino acids. Germline assignment: CDR1 LGHNA and CDR2 YSLEER.

This clonotype was seen at least ten times. This rearrangement joins TRBV12-3 or TRBV12-4 to TRBJ2-6; D perhaps matches TRBD2 (5 bases). Trimming removed 5 bases from V and 0 bases from J, with 14 bases in between. This CDR3 spans 17 amino acids. The CDR3 DNA is TGTGCCAGCAGTCCCCCCGGGGTCGGCTCTGGGGCCAACGTCCTGACTTTC. It encodes CASSPPGVGSGANVLTF.

This clonotype was found a few times. The chain uses TRBV19 and TRBJ2-3; TRBD1 matches at 8 bases. Germline V gene lookup returns CDR1 LNHDA and CDR2 SQIVND (reference sequence). The CDR3 consists of 16 residues. Trimming cost V 6 bases and J 3 bases; bases outside gene matches: 11. CDR3 sequence (DNA): TGTGCCAGTAGCACCAAGGACAGGGTAGTAACAGATACGCAGTATTTT. It is translated as CASSTKDRVVTDTQYF.

This clonotype was seen many times. This chain joins TRBV20-1 and TRBJ2-7, with TRBD1 matching 7 bases. CDR3 length: 15 residues. Looked up from germline, CDR1 is DFQATT and CDR2 is SNEGSKA (reference sequence). The J segment lost 3 bases and the V segment lost 3 bases, leaving 11 bases of the junction unmatched. The CDR3 DNA reads as TGCAGTGCTAGCGCCACGGGACAGAGGGACTACGAGCAGTACTTC. Amino acids: CSASATGQRDYEQYF.

This clonotype turned up a few times. The chain carries TRBV12-5 and TRBJ2-3, with 7 bases fitting TRBD2. Germline V gives CDR1 LGHNT, CDR2 FRNRAP. The CDR3 is made up of 12 amino acids. Trimming at V came to 1 base and at J to 9 bases, leaving 1 base not matched to a gene. The CDR3 region is CASGLGGGTQYF. CDR3 sequence (DNA): TGTGCTAGTGGTTTGGGGGGGGGGACGCAGTATTTT.

For this clonotype: This may be a read error, as it is one base from a much larger clone. This chain links TRBV6-5 with TRBJ2-2, with 10 bases aligning to TRBD1. The V and J ends lost 7 bases and 7 bases, in that order; junction bases with no gene match: 12. This CDR3 is 16 amino acids long. The germline CDR1 and CDR2 sequences are MNHEY and SVGAGI. The CDR3 DNA reads as TGTGCCAGCAACTCGCCGGGACAGGGGTCTTGCGGGGAGCTGTTTTTT. Amino acid sequence: CASNSPGQGSCGELFF.

This clonotype was detected a few times. The V and J genes are TRBV4-1 and TRBJ2-7, with D tentatively TRBD1 (6 bases). CDR1 and CDR2 (germline): MGHRA, YSYEKL. Trimming pared 4 bases from V and 6 bases from J, leaving 19 bases between. The CDR3 runs 15 residues. The CDR3 DNA follows: TGCGCCAGCAGCCCCCAGACAGGCCCTGGCGTCGAGCAGTACTTC. Its protein is CASSPQTGPGVEQYF.

The table lists this clonotype with a few counts. The chain joins TRBV18 to TRBJ2-5; no clear D. V was trimmed by 0 bases and J by 1 base, leaving 9 bases between them. The CDR3 is 15 residues long. Germline CDR1 and CDR2: KGHSH and LQKENI. For the CDR3, the DNA is TGTGCCAGCTCACCACCGGGAATGGGCCAAGAGACCCAGTACTTC. Its translation: CASSPPGMGQETQYF.